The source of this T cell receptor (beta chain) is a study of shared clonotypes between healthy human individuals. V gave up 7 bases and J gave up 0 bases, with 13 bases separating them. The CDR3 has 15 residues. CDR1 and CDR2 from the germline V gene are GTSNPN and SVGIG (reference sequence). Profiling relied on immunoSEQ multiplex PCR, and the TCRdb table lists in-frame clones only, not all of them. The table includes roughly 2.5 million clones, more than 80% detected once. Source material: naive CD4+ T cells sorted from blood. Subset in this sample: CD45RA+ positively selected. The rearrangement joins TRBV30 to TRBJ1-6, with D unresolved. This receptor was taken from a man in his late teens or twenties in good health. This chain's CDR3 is CASDTLSSYNSPLHF. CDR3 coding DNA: TGTGCCTCTGACACCTTGAGCTCCTATAATTCACCCCTCCACTTT.